This is a list of T cell receptor beta chains from one sample in a study of response to subunit inactivated influenza vaccine. TCRdb independently ran MiXCR on the RT-PCR reads; one entry per CDR3 protein. This sample has 610,000 or so distinct CDR3 sequences; around 13% occur once, and the top ten carry 8.5% to 14%. The sequencing here drew on PBMCs from blood, taken approximately 13 days after vaccination. All receptors derive from a man aged 50-59 years who received an inactivated influenza vaccine. Each CDR3 is given with its conserved first and last residue. The D gene is left open where the match is weak. For some rows the clone size is stated as once, few or many, or as a class when expanded; others skip it.

j_call v_call d_call clone_size cdr3_aa cdr3_nt
TRBJ2-1 TRBV28 - many CASSLSGAGGHNEQFF TGTGCCAGCAGTTTATCAGGGGCAGGGGGGCACAATGAGCAGTTCTTC
TRBJ2-1 TRBV18 - few CASSPEGRNNEQFF TGTGCCAGCTCACCCGAGGGACGGAACAATGAGCAGTTCTTC
TRBJ1-1 TRBV2 - - CASSLRHMTEAFF TGTGCCAGCAGCCTTCGGCACATGACTGAAGCTTTCTTT
TRBJ2-2 TRBV29-1 TRBD1 - CSAATGGNTGELFF TGCAGCGCCGCAACAGGGGGTAACACCGGGGAGCTGTTTTTT
TRBJ2-3 TRBV12-3/TRBV12-4 - - CASRSGGSSTDTQYF TGTGCCAGCAGGAGTGGGGGTAGTTCCACAGATACGCAGTATTTT
TRBJ2-1 TRBV2 - - CASSVRARGDEQFF TGTGCCAGCAGTGTCCGGGCTCGAGGGGATGAGCAGTTCTTC
TRBJ2-7 TRBV4-3 - - CASSRSTSGPSYEQYF TGCGCCAGCAGCCGATCCACATCGGGACCTTCCTACGAGCAGTACTTC
TRBJ2-4 TRBV29-1 - - CSVGRAGNIQYF TGCAGCGTTGGGCGGGCAGGGAACATTCAGTACTTC
TRBJ2-7 TRBV7-9 TRBD1 many CASSLEGTAYEQYF TGTGCCAGCAGCCTAGAAGGGACAGCCTACGAGCAGTACTTC
TRBJ2-3 TRBV27 TRBD2 few CASSPIRRSGIQDTQYF TGTGCCAGCAGTCCGATCAGGCGTAGCGGGATACAAGATACGCAGTATTTT
TRBJ2-2 TRBV10-3 - - CAISESWGSGELFF TGTGCCATCAGTGAGTCCTGGGGTTCCGGGGAGCTGTTTTTT
TRBJ2-2 TRBV6-5 TRBD1 - CASSSPGTGFDTGELFF TGTGCCAGCAGTTCCCCCGGGACAGGGTTTGACACCGGGGAGCTGTTTTTT
TRBJ2-1 TRBV20-1 TRBD2 few CSARDAGGPWEQFF TGCAGTGCTAGAGACGCGGGAGGGCCATGGGAGCAGTTCTTC
TRBJ2-7 TRBV29-1 TRBD1 many CSATDRGPGQYF TGCAGCGCTACCGACAGGGGCCCGGGGCAGTACTTC
TRBJ2-1 TRBV10-3 - - CAISASGNEQFF TGTGCCATCAGTGCGAGTGGCAATGAGCAGTTCTTC
TRBJ2-7 TRBV29-1 - - CSVGFQGEQYF TGCAGCGTTGGTTTCCAGGGCGAGCAGTACTTC
TRBJ2-1 TRBV5-1 - - CASSWVWGNEQFF TGCGCCAGCAGCTGGGTCTGGGGAAATGAGCAGTTCTTC
TRBJ2-1 TRBV11-1 TRBD2 - CASSLAKRNSGVSYNEQFF TGTGCCAGCAGCTTAGCTAAGAGGAATAGCGGGGTCTCCTACAATGAGCAGTTCTTC
TRBJ2-7 TRBV6-5 TRBD2 few CASSYEFREGRFYEQYF TGTGCCAGCAGTTACGAGTTTAGGGAGGGCCGTTTCTACGAGCAGTACTTC
TRBJ2-7 TRBV27 TRBD1 - CASSFLMPGTGFEQYF TGTGCCAGCAGTTTTCTTATGCCCGGGACAGGGTTCGAGCAGTACTTC
TRBJ2-7 TRBV20-1 TRBD2 - CSAEGLAENYEQYF TGCAGTGCTGAGGGACTAGCAGAGAACTACGAGCAGTACTTC
TRBJ1-1 TRBV29-1 - - CSVQGGWNTEAFF TGCAGCGTACAGGGCGGGTGGAACACTGAAGCTTTCTTT
TRBJ2-5 TRBV11-2 - - CASSLVVTRPPEETQYF TGTGCCAGCAGCTTAGTCGTAACAAGACCTCCCGAAGAGACCCAGTACTTC
TRBJ2-7 TRBV20-1 - - CSALGRTYYEQYF TGCAGTGCGCTCGGCAGGACTTACTACGAGCAGTACTTC
TRBJ2-1 TRBV20-1 TRBD2 few CSARDRSGGGVGEQFF TGCAGTGCTAGAGATCGGTCGGGAGGTGGGGTGGGTGAGCAGTTCTTC
TRBJ1-5 TRBV15 - - CATSMGSNQPRHF TGTGCCACCAGCATGGGCAGCAATCAGCCCCGGCATTTT
TRBJ1-4 TRBV6-5 TRBD1 - CASSYSTRTGGREKLFF TGTGCCAGCAGTTACTCGACTAGGACAGGGGGTCGAGAAAAACTGTTTTTT
TRBJ2-7 TRBV7-2 - - CASSLARVPYEQYF TGTGCCAGCAGCTTAGCCAGGGTTCCCTACGAGCAGTACTTC
TRBJ1-2 TRBV24-1 - - CATSDSTRGFDYGYTF TGTGCCACCAGTGACTCGACTCGGGGGTTTGACTATGGCTACACCTTC
TRBJ1-5 TRBV12-3/TRBV12-4 TRBD1 - CASSLSTGVRNQPQHF TGTGCCAGCAGTTTAAGTACAGGGGTTCGCAATCAGCCCCAGCATTTT
TRBJ2-1 TRBV6-2/TRBV6-3 - few CASGGDYNEQFF TGTGCCAGCGGAGGGGACTACAATGAGCAGTTCTTC
TRBJ2-5 TRBV4-1 TRBD2 - CASSRTSGGIQETQYF TGCGCCAGCAGCCGAACTAGCGGGGGGATTCAAGAGACCCAGTACTTC
TRBJ1-1 TRBV4-2 - few CASSQDIRGSMNTEAFF TGTGCCAGCAGCCAAGATATTCGGGGCTCAATGAACACTGAAGCTTTCTTT
TRBJ2-7 TRBV7-8 - few CASSLEDGSYEQYF TGTGCCAGCAGCTTAGAGGACGGCTCCTACGAGCAGTACTTC
TRBJ2-2 TRBV5-1 TRBD2 few CASSTGGGTNTGELFF TGCGCCAGCAGTACAGGCGGGGGTACTAACACCGGGGAGCTGTTTTTT
TRBJ1-4 TRBV5-1 TRBD1 - CASSLWPGQGGRTNEKLFF TGCGCCAGCAGCTTGTGGCCGGGACAGGGAGGAAGGACTAATGAAAAACTGTTTTTT
TRBJ2-7 TRBV10-3 - few CAISDKGYEQYF TGTGCCATCAGTGACAAGGGTTACGAGCAGTACTTC
TRBJ2-3 TRBV25-1 - few CASSGKRGVDPDTQYF TGTGCCAGCAGTGGCAAACGTGGGGTCGACCCAGATACGCAGTATTTT
TRBJ1-2 TRBV18 - - CASSPINAYGYTF TGTGCCAGCTCACCAATCAACGCATATGGCTACACCTTC
TRBJ2-1 TRBV6-2/TRBV6-3 TRBD1 few CASSYSIIILTGLDEQFF TGTGCCAGCAGTTACTCCATAATAATCCTGACAGGGTTAGATGAGCAGTTCTTC
TRBJ2-7 TRBV19 - few CASSIGAGDSYEQYF TGTGCCAGTAGTATAGGGGCAGGAGACTCCTACGAGCAGTACTTC
TRBJ2-3 TRBV12-3/TRBV12-4 TRBD2 few CASSLWAGVPDTQYF TGTGCCAGCAGTTTGTGGGCGGGAGTTCCAGATACGCAGTATTTT
TRBJ2-1 TRBV6-5 - few CASSYMWLSYNEQFF TGTGCCAGCAGTTATATGTGGTTGTCCTACAATGAGCAGTTCTTC
TRBJ1-4 TRBV5-1 - once CASSSGLVEKLFF TGCGCCAGCAGCTCAGGGTTGGTTGAAAAACTGTTTTTT
TRBJ2-3 TRBV5-5 TRBD1 few CASSNRDRGLDTQYF TGTGCCAGCAGCAACCGGGACAGGGGGTTGGATACGCAGTATTTT
TRBJ2-1 TRBV7-2 - many CASSRVPREEQFF TGTGCCAGCAGCCGCGTTCCCCGGGAGGAGCAGTTCTTC
TRBJ2-1 TRBV20-1 - - CSASSGDSYNEQFF TGCAGTGCTAGTTCAGGGGACTCCTACAATGAGCAGTTCTTC
TRBJ2-5 TRBV29-1 TRBD2 few CSVLKIELAVLERTQYF TGCAGCGTTCTCAAGATCGAGCTAGCGGTCCTGGAGAGGACCCAGTACTTC
TRBJ2-5 TRBV29-1 - few CSVPEGGVTQYF TGCAGCGTCCCCGAGGGTGGCGTGACCCAGTACTTC
TRBJ1-1 TRBV12-3/TRBV12-4 - many CASSSSVNTEAFF TGTGCCAGCAGTTCAAGTGTGAACACTGAAGCTTTCTTT